Here is one T cell receptor beta chain with its context. The sample originates from a study of blood T cell repertoires in COVID-19. For the study at large: In each case, the material was cDNA or gDNA derived from T cells, B-cell-depleted T cells, or PBMCs.

The trim removed 6 bases at V and 3 bases at J, leaving 3 bases unmatched. From germline, CDR1 is MNHEY and CDR2 SVGAGI. This CDR3 has 13 amino acids. Sequencing used immunoSEQ multiplex PCR; TCRdb keeps in-frame clones, though not all of them. This table has around 270,000 clones, 70% to 90% appearing once. The sample comprised peripheral blood. This TCR was recovered from a human donor with COVID-19, enrolled during active disease. The donor label of this sample is uncertain. V gene TRBV6-5 combines with J gene TRBJ2-3; TRBD1 matches at 7 bases. The DNA for the CDR3 is TGTGCCAGCAGAGGGACAGCGACAGATACGCAGTATTTT. It is translated as CASRGTATDTQYF.